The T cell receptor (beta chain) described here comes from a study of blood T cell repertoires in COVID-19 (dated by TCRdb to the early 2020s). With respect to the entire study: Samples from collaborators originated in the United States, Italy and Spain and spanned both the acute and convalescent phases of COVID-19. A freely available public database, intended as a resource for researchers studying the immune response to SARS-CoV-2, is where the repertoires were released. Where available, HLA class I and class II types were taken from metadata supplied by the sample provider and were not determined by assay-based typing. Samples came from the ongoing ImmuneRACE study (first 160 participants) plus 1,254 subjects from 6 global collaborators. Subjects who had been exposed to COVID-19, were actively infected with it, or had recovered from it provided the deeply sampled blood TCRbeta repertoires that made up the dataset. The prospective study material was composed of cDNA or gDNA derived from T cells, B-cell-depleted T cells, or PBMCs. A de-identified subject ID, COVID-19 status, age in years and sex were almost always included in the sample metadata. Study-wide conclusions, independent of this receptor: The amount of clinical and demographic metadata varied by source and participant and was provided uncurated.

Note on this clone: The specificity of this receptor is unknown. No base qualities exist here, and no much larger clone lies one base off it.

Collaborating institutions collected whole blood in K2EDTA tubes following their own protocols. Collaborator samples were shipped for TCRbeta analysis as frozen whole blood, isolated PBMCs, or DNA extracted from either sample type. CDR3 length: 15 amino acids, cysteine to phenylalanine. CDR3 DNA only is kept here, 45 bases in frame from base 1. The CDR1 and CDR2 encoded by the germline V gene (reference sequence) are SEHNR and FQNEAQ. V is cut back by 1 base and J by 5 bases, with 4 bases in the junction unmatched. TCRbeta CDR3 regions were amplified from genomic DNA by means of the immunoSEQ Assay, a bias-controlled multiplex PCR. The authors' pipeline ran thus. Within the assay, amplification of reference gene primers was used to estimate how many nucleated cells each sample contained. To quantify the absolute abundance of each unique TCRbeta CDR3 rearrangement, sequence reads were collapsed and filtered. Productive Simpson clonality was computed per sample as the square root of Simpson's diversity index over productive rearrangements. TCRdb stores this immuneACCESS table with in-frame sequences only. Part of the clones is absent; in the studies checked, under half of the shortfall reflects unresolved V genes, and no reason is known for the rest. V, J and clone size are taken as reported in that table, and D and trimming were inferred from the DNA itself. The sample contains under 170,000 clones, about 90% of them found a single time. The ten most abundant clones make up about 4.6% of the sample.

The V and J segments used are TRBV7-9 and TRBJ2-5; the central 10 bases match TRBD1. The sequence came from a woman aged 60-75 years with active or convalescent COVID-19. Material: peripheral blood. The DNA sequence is TGTGCCAGCAGCTTAGGGACAGGGGGAAGGGAGACCCAGTACTTC. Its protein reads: CASSLGTGGRETQYF. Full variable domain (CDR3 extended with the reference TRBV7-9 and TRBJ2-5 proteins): DTGVSQNPRHKITKRGQNVTFRCDPISEHNRLYWYRQTLGQGPEFLTYFQNEAQLEKSRLLSDRFSAERPKGSFSTLEIQRTEQGDSAMYLCASSLGTGGRETQYFGPGTRLLVL.